These 24 T cell receptor beta chains were all obtained from the same sample, sequenced in a study of patients and donors after allogeneic stem cell transplantation. Each CDR3 protein is one row after TCRdb ran MiXCR on the RT-PCR reads. This table holds roughly 2,600 distinct CDR3 sequences, approximately 3.8% found once. The sample comprised blood, either unsorted or a sorted T cell fraction (not recorded which). The origin of the receptors is a human donor who was either an allogeneic HSCT recipient or a stem cell or donor lymphocyte infusion donor (not recorded which). It is not recorded whose cells these are; they may come from a transplant donor.

The table lists this clonotype with many counts. The chain links TRBV6-1 to TRBJ1-5; D unresolved. Between the trimmed V and J ends, which lost 2 bases and 4 bases, there was a span of 15 bases. This CDR3 region has 16 residues. Per the germline V gene, CDR1 is MNHNS and CDR2 is SASEGT. The CDR3 nucleotides are TGTGCCAGCAGTGAATTGGCCGGGGTTAGGAATCAGCCCCAGCATTTT. This sequence encodes CASSELAGVRNQPQHF.

This clonotype was recorded at least ten times. The chain recombines TRBV18 with TRBJ1-4; D is possibly TRBD1 (6 bases). The CDR3 sequence is 16 residues long. The V end lost 6 bases, the J end lost 0 bases, and 14 bases lay between the germline ends. The germline V gene has CDR1 KGHSH and CDR2 LQKENI. For the CDR3, the DNA is TGTGCCAGCTCCTCCGAAGGGGGTGCAACTAATGAAAAACTGTTTTTT. Translation: CASSSEGGATNEKLFF.

Sample share makes this clonotype medium-sized. V and J are TRBV5-1 and TRBJ1-5; 7 nucleotides match TRBD1. The V gene's germline CDR1 is SGHRS and CDR2 YFSETQ. The CDR3 runs 14 residues. The V and J ends lost 0 bases and 7 bases, in that order; junction bases with no gene match: 4. The CDR3 protein is CASSLEAGGQPQHF. CDR3 bases: TGCGCCAGCAGCTTGGAGGCAGGGGGGCAGCCCCAGCATTTT.

This clonotype was seen ten or more times. This sequence joins TRBV20-1 and TRBJ1-5, with 8 nucleotides matching TRBD1. The CDR3 has 15 amino acids. With 5 bases clipped from V and 6 bases from J, the junction kept 12 bases outside the gene matches. Per germline, CDR1 DFQATT and CDR2 SNEGSKA (reference sequence). CDR3 bases: TGCAGTGCTTCGCAGGGGGCCAAGGGAAGTCAGCCCCAGCATTTT. Residues: CSASQGAKGSQPQHF.

In its sample, this clonotype is medium-sized. V usage is TRBV27 and J usage is TRBJ1-6; 7 bases are shared with TRBD1. Germline-derived CDR1 and CDR2 are MNHEY and SMNVEV (reference sequence). V gave up 6 bases and J gave up 7 bases; unmatched junction bases: 6. The CDR3 sequence is 14 residues long. Here the CDR3 reads CASRTGDSNSPLHF. The CDR3 DNA reads TGTGCCAGCAGAACGGGGGACAGCAATTCACCCCTCCACTTT.

This clonotype occurred many times. An end of the junction does not agree with germline; a read error may underlie this. J is TRBJ2-1 and V is TRBV6-4; possible D gene TRBD2, 6 bases. CDR3 size: 13 residues. CDR1 and CDR2 from the germline V gene are MRHNA and SNTAGT. DNA for the CDR3: TGTGCCAGCCGTCGGGACTCCTCCAATGAGCAGTTCTTC. Protein: CASRRDSSNEQFF.

This clonotype was counted only a few times. The chain couples TRBV7-7 to TRBJ2-5; D is perhaps TRBD1 (6 bases). Germline loops: CDR1 SSHAT, CDR2 FNYEAQ (reference sequence). The CDR3 has 12 amino acids. The CDR3 region is CASLPRGETQYF. In nucleotides, the CDR3 is TGTGCTAGCCTACCCAGGGGAGAGACCCAGTACTTC. Using reference TRBV7-7 and TRBJ2-5 for the parts outside the CDR3, the full variable domain is GAGVSQSPRYKVTKRGQDVTLRCDPISSHATLYWYQQALGQGPEFLTYFNYEAQPDKSGLPSDRFSAERPEGSISTLTIQRTEQRDSAMYRCASLPRGETQYFGPGTRLLVL.

This clonotype was detected many times. This chain connects TRBV20-1 to TRBJ2-6, with 7 positions matching TRBD1. The CDR3 covers 15 residues. Unmatched junction bases numbered 8, after V lost 5 bases and J lost 4 bases. Germline CDR1 DFQATT, CDR2 SNEGSKA (reference sequence). DNA for the CDR3: TGCAGTGCTCCTATACCGGGACAGGGGGCCAACGTCCTGACTTTC. It translates to CSAPIPGQGANVLTF.

This clonotype is medium-sized within its sample. This sequence joins TRBV20-1 and TRBJ1-1; D may be TRBD1 (5 bases). The CDR3 runs 15 residues. Trimming removed 6 bases at V and 10 bases at J, with 27 bases between. The V gene's germline CDR1 is DFQATT and CDR2 SNEGSKA (reference sequence). The chain's CDR3 is CSAPSGPILTAGAFF. The CDR3, as DNA: TGCAGTGCACCTTCGGGCCCTATATTGACAGCCGGAGCTTTCTTT.

This clonotype was observed many times. The chain combines TRBV5-5 with TRBJ2-1, with D unresolved. The germline V and J ends were trimmed by 4 bases and 6 bases, with 8 bases remaining between them. The CDR3 loop spans 12 amino acids. CDR1 SGHKS and CDR2 YYEKEE come from the germline V gene (reference sequence). This CDR3 is CASSPWGNEQFF. The CDR3, as DNA: TGTGCCAGCAGCCCATGGGGCAATGAGCAGTTCTTC.

This clonotype was counted many times. This chain links TRBV7-8 with TRBJ1-5; D remains unclear. From germline, CDR1 is SGHVS and CDR2 FQNEAQ. Trimming removed 5 bases from V and 3 bases from J, with 8 bases in between. There are 13 residues in the CDR3. CDR3 in amino acids: CASSPTPNQPQHF. The CDR3 nucleotides read TGTGCCAGCAGCCCCACCCCCAATCAGCCCCAGCATTTT.

This clonotype showed up many times. The chain employs TRBV20-1 and TRBJ2-1; 12 bases map to TRBD2. This CDR3 comprises 14 residues. V gave up 5 bases and J gave up 12 bases; unmatched junction bases: 11. Germline CDR1 DFQATT, CDR2 SNEGSKA (reference sequence). The CDR3 spells CSALGLAGGPGQFF. The CDR3 region has the DNA TGCAGTGCTTTGGGTCTAGCGGGAGGGCCGGGGCAGTTCTTC.

This clonotype was seen many times. The V call is TRBV4-1, the J call TRBJ2-5; possible D gene TRBD2, 5 bases. In germline, CDR1 is MGHRA, CDR2 YSYEKL. V was pared by 0 bases and J by 5 bases, with 13 bases between. The CDR3 has 15 amino acids. CDR3 sequence (DNA): TGCGCCAGCAGCCAAGAGGGCCTAGCTTGGGAGACCCAGTACTTC. It translates to CASSQEGLAWETQYF.

This clonotype is medium-sized in the sample. This chain links TRBV2 with TRBJ2-1; 16 nucleotides line up with TRBD2. The CDR3 sequence is 17 residues long. CDR1 is SNHLY and CDR2 is FYNNEI in the germline V gene. After removal of 7 bases from V and 4 bases from J, the junction contained 7 bases not matched to a gene. For the CDR3, the DNA is TGTGCCAGCAAGGGACTAGCGGGAGGGTCCCCTTACAATGAGCAGTTCTTC. This sequence encodes CASKGLAGGSPYNEQFF.

This clonotype is medium-sized (0.01 to 0.1%). CDR3 in amino acids: CSVEPDRGGKTQYF. Here the CDR3 DNA reads TGCAGCGTTGAGCCAGACAGGGGCGGGAAGACCCAGTACTTC. The rearrangement joins TRBV29-1 to TRBJ2-5; 8 bases are a match to TRBD1. The CDR3 length is 14 residues. Germline lookup yields CDR1 SQVTM and CDR2 ANQGSEA. J was trimmed by 6 bases and V by 3 bases; bases with no gene match: 9.

J is TRBJ2-7 and V is TRBV9; 11 bases line up with TRBD2. The CDR3 covers 15 residues. Per germline, CDR1 SGDLS and CDR2 YYNGEE. With V trimmed by 2 bases and J by 4 bases, 5 bases remained unmatched. The CDR3 bases are TGTGCCAGCAGCGTTCTAGCGGGAGGAGGTTACGAGCAGTACTTC. Encoded protein: CASSVLAGGGYEQYF.

Judged by abundance, this clonotype is medium-sized. V usage is TRBV3-1 and J usage is TRBJ2-1; D remains unclear. The CDR3 spans 16 residues. In germline, CDR1 is LGHDT, CDR2 YNNKEL (reference sequence). V was pared by 0 bases and J by 7 bases, with 16 bases between. The CDR3 DNA is TGTGCCAGCAGCCAAGAGGGTTTAGCTGCCGGGAATGAGCAGTTCTTC. Its translation is CASSQEGLAAGNEQFF.

By share, this clonotype counts as medium-sized. J is TRBJ2-1 and V is TRBV14; D may be TRBD2 (6 bases). V dropped 1 base and J dropped 2 bases, with 12 bases sitting between them. Germline V gives CDR1 SGHDN, CDR2 FVKESK. The CDR3 sequence is 16 residues long. The CDR3 region is CASSQAGSGAYNEQFF. CDR3 in DNA: TGTGCCAGCAGCCAAGCCGGGAGTGGCGCCTACAATGAGCAGTTCTTC.

The rearrangement joins TRBV18 to TRBJ2-5; TRBD1 matches at 9 bases. CDR3 size: 14 residues. Germline CDR1 is KGHSH and CDR2 is LQKENI. Losses at the gene ends were 7 bases for V and 6 bases for J; bases not matched to a gene: 9. DNA of the CDR3: TGTGCCAGCTTACCCACAGGGGGCGCACAGACCCAGTACTTC. It is translated as CASLPTGGAQTQYF.

This clonotype has a count of ten or more. The gene calls are TRBV7-9 and TRBJ2-7; D gene unclear. The V end lost 5 bases, the J end lost 5 bases, and 16 bases lay between the germline ends. Germline CDR1 SEHNR, CDR2 FQNEAQ (reference sequence). CDR3 length: 14 amino acids. The CDR3 here is CASSPRNRPHEQYF. The CDR3 DNA sequence: TGTGCCAGCAGCCCGCGGAACCGTCCCCACGAGCAGTACTTC.

In this sample, this clonotype turned up a few times. This sequence joins TRBV7-9 and TRBJ2-2, with a possible D match to TRBD2 (6 bases). Trimming stripped 10 bases from V and 0 bases from J, with 12 bases between. The germline gives CDR1 SEHNR, CDR2 FQNEAQ (reference sequence). The CDR3 covers 14 residues. CDR3 in amino acids: CATPRRANTGELFF. The CDR3 bases are TGTGCCACCCCGAGGAGGGCGAACACCGGGGAGCTGTTTTTT.

The chain couples TRBV21-1 to TRBJ2-5; TRBD2 is the table's D call and was not checked against the DNA. TRBV21-1 is reported as a pseudogene. The CDR3 spans 14 residues. The CDR3 DNA reads as TGTGCCAGCAGCAAAGCGCTGGAGGAGGGTACCCAGTACTTC. Protein product: CASSKALEEGTQYF.

This clonotype is medium-sized (0.01 to 0.1%) within its sample. The rearrangement joins TRBV27 to TRBJ2-2; perhaps TRBD1 as D (5 bases). With 5 bases removed from V and 0 bases from J, the gap between germline ends came to 10 bases. The length of the CDR3 is 15 residues. Germline V gene data show CDR1 as MNHEY and CDR2 as SMNVEV (reference sequence). CDR3 sequence: CASSLDSANTGELFF. The CDR3 nucleotides read TGTGCCAGCAGTCTTGACAGCGCGAACACCGGGGAGCTGTTTTTT.

This clonotype has a count of ten or more. The chain has TRBV6-5 and TRBJ2-1; D unclear. CDR1 MNHEY and CDR2 SVGAGI come from the germline V gene. The CDR3 is 11 amino acids. Trimming removed 5 bases from V and 9 bases from J, with 8 bases in between. DNA for the CDR3: TGTGCCAGCAGTCAATACGGTGAGCAGTTCTTC. Translating it yields CASSQYGEQFF.